The 23 T cell receptor beta chains in this list originate from one sample, sequenced in a study of patients and donors after allogeneic stem cell transplantation. MiXCR, run by TCRdb on the RT-PCR reads, gives a single entry per CDR3 protein. The data contain around 70,000 distinct CDR3 sequences, about a quarter of them singletons. Sequencing input: blood, either unsorted or a sorted T cell fraction (not recorded which). These receptors came from a human donor who was either an allogeneic HSCT recipient or a stem cell or donor lymphocyte infusion donor (not recorded which). It is not recorded whose cells these are; they may come from a transplant donor.

In its sample, this clonotype was seen once. This chain connects TRBV4-2 to TRBJ1-2, with TRBD1 identical over 8 bases. The trim removed 1 base at V and 6 bases at J, leaving 1 base unmatched. The CDR3 has 13 residues. Looked up from germline, CDR1 is LGHNA and CDR2 is YNFKEQ. The CDR3 bases are TGTGCCAGCAGCCAAGCGGACAGGGATGGCTACACCTTC. It yields the protein CASSQADRDGYTF.

In this sample, this clonotype turned up a few times. The genes are TRBV5-1 and TRBJ1-4; TRBD1 agrees at 7 bases. V lost 4 bases to trimming and J lost 7 bases; unmatched junction nucleotides: 10. The CDR3 totals 15 residues. Germline V CDR1 and CDR2: SGHRS, YFSETQ. CDR3 bases: TGCGCCAGCAGCCCTCGACAGGGAGTCGGTGAAAAACTGTTTTTT. This codes for CASSPRQGVGEKLFF.

This chain connects TRBV4-3 to TRBJ1-1; 7 nucleotides align to TRBD1. CDR3 length equals 14 residues. V was pared by 1 base and J by 8 bases, with 7 bases of the junction left unmatched. CDR1 and CDR2 (germline): LGHNA, YSLEER. CDR3 region: CASSQVHTGVEAFF. The CDR3 DNA is TGCGCCAGCAGCCAAGTTCATACAGGGGTAGAAGCTTTCTTT.

The chain combines TRBV29-1 with TRBJ2-3; 8 bases line up with TRBD2. Unmatched junction bases numbered 10, after V lost 6 bases and J lost 2 bases. The germline gives CDR1 SQVTM, CDR2 ANQGSEA. The CDR3 covers 15 residues. The CDR3 spells CSVKILAEITDTQYF. The CDR3 DNA follows: TGCAGCGTAAAGATACTAGCGGAGATCACAGATACGCAGTATTTT.

V usage is TRBV7-8 and J usage is TRBJ2-4; a possible D gene is TRBD2 (5 bases). This CDR3 spans 15 amino acids. Trimming took 3 bases from V and 8 from J, leaving 17 bases between them. Germline CDR1 reads SGHVS; CDR2 reads FQNEAQ. The CDR3 region is CASSFLTRTGDIQYF. CDR3 DNA: TGTGCCAGCAGCTTCTTAACACGAACCGGGGACATTCAGTACTTC.

The chain is built from TRBV6-5 and TRBJ2-7; D gene unclear. Between the trimmed V and J ends, which lost 5 bases and 1 base, there was a span of 9 bases. This CDR3 is built from 13 residues. Germline-derived CDR1 and CDR2 are MNHEY and SVGAGI. CDR3 sequence (DNA): TGTGCCAGCAGTCCCGGGCCGTCCTACGAGCAGTACTTC. This gives the protein CASSPGPSYEQYF.

In DNA form, the CDR3 reads TGTGCCATCAGTGGTTCCGACGTATCAACTTTACAGGGGCAGTTCTTC. Translation: CAISGSDVSTLQGQFF. The chain uses TRBV10-3 and TRBJ2-1, with D perhaps matching TRBD1 (6 bases). V was cut by 4 bases and J by 12 bases, with 25 bases left in between. The CDR3 runs 16 residues. Germline assignment: CDR1 ENHRY and CDR2 SYGVKD.

The chain employs TRBV27 and TRBJ2-7; TRBD1 agrees at 10 bases. The V segment lost 3 bases and the J segment 7 bases; nucleotides outside the gene matches: 9. The germline V gene encodes CDR1 MNHEY and CDR2 SMNVEV (reference sequence). The CDR3 is 15 residues long. The CDR3: CASSFLDRGLGEQYF. As DNA, the CDR3 is TGTGCCAGCAGTTTTCTCGACAGGGGGCTTGGGGAGCAGTACTTC.

A few counts support this clonotype. The V call is TRBV4-2, the J call TRBJ1-5, with 7 bases lining up with TRBD1. V was pared by 5 bases and J by 4 bases, with 11 bases of the junction left unmatched. CDR1 is LGHNA, CDR2 YNFKEQ, per germline. The CDR3 runs to 16 residues. The CDR3: CASSYRTGWGNQPQHF. The CDR3 DNA sequence: TGTGCCAGCAGCTATAGGACAGGCTGGGGGAATCAGCCCCAGCATTTT.

Many counts were recorded for this clonotype. V is TRBV30 and J is TRBJ1-6, with TRBD1 matching over 7 bases. V trimming: 8 bases; J trimming: 7 bases; junction bases outside the gene matches: 8. The CDR3 extends over 13 amino acids. CDR1 is GTSNPN, CDR2 SVGIG, per germline (reference sequence). The chain's CDR3 is CAIQTGKNSPLHF. DNA for the CDR3: TGTGCCATACAGACAGGGAAAAATTCACCCCTCCACTTT.

This clonotype was found a few times. CDR3: CASSLGYENTEAFF. In DNA form, the CDR3 reads TGCGCCAGCAGCTTGGGTTACGAGAACACTGAAGCTTTCTTT. The chain links TRBV5-1 to TRBJ1-1; D is unresolved. Trimming pared 0 bases from V and 1 base from J, leaving 7 bases between. CDR3 length: 14 residues. Germline values: CDR1 SGHRS, CDR2 YFSETQ.

This clonotype was seen only a few times. The chain joins TRBV4-2 to TRBJ1-1; a weak D match, TRBD1 (6 bases). The germline V gene has CDR1 LGHNA and CDR2 YNFKEQ. The CDR3 totals 12 residues. V lost 10 bases to trimming and J lost 0 bases, with 9 bases between them. The CDR3, as DNA: TGTGCCACTGGACAGATGAACACTGAAGCTTTCTTT. Protein: CATGQMNTEAFF.

V usage is TRBV12-3 or TRBV12-4 and J usage is TRBJ2-3, with TRBD2 matching over 11 bases. J was trimmed by 5 bases and V by 3 bases; bases with no gene match: 10. This CDR3 contains 17 residues. The CDR3 DNA sequence: TGTGCCAGCAGTTTCCCGATACTAGCGGGGGTTGGAGATACGCAGTATTTT. Translating gives CASSFPILAGVGDTQYF.

The chain carries TRBV2 and TRBJ2-1; 7 nucleotides agree with TRBD1. The germline CDR1 and CDR2 sequences are SNHLY and FYNNEI. V was clipped by 5 bases and J by 8 bases; unmatched bases: 9. CDR3 length: 14 amino acids. CDR3 in amino acids: CASSFRTGLDEQFF. DNA of the CDR3: TGTGCCAGCAGTTTTCGGACAGGCTTGGATGAGCAGTTCTTC.

Details on this clonotype: In this CDR3 the conserved last residue, phenylalanine or tryptophan, is missing, so a read error is likely. Because the CDR3's place on the DNA is in doubt, the DNA is left out and the CDR3 is given as listed by TCRdb. The V gene is TRBV5-6, the J gene TRBJ1-1. The CDR3 has 14 residues if both end residues are counted. The germline gives CDR1 SGHDT, CDR2 YYEEEE. The CDR3 loop is CASSLYRGSINLGV.

This clonotype came up a few times. This rearrangement joins TRBV21-1 to TRBJ1-5; TRBD1, the table's D call, was not compared with the DNA. TRBV21-1 is designated a pseudogene. CDR3 length: 16 amino acids. CDR3 coding DNA: TGTGCCAGCAGCAGACCGGGACAGGGACTCGAGGAGCCCCAGCATTTT. Translating gives CASSRPGQGLEEPQHF.

The chain uses TRBV12-3 or TRBV12-4 and TRBJ2-3; 9 bases are a match to TRBD1. The CDR3 length is 15 residues. Trimming cost V 6 bases and J 1 base; bases outside gene matches: 5. As DNA, the CDR3 is TGTGCCAGCAGGTTAAGGGACAGGGGCACAGATACGCAGTATTTT. Translated: CASRLRDRGTDTQYF.

The chain links TRBV10-3 to TRBJ2-1; 10 bases match TRBD2. CDR3 size: 15 residues. Trimming removed 6 bases from V and 8 bases from J; junction bases left unmatched: 10. Germline loops: CDR1 ENHRY, CDR2 SYGVKD. CDR3 DNA sequence: TGTGCCATCAGAACGGGACTAGCGCGGAACGATGAGCAGTTCTTC. Protein: CAIRTGLARNDEQFF.

This clonotype was seen more than once but under ten times. The chain combines TRBV2 with TRBJ2-1; 10 nucleotides agree with TRBD2. The CDR3 has 16 amino acids. Germline CDR1 is SNHLY and CDR2 is FYNNEI. Trimming removed 1 base from V and 11 bases from J; junction bases left unmatched: 11. Here the CDR3 DNA reads TGTGCCAGCAGTGAAGGAATGAGCTCTAGCGGGGGCCAGCAGTTCTTC. Its protein product is CASSEGMSSSGGQQFF. The full variable domain, in which reference TRBV2 and TRBJ2-1 provide the parts outside the CDR3, is EPEVTQTPSHQVTQMGQEVILRCVPISNHLYFYWYRQILGQKVEFLVSFYNNEISEKSEIFDDQFSVERPDGSNFTLKIRSTKLEDSAMYFCASSEGMSSSGGQQFFGPGTRLTVL.

This sequence joins TRBV27 and TRBJ1-1; 7 nucleotides align to TRBD1. This CDR3 comprises 13 residues. Germline V gives CDR1 MNHEY, CDR2 SMNVEV (reference sequence). The V and J ends lost 10 bases and 6 bases, in that order; junction bases with no gene match: 11. CDR3 DNA sequence: TGTGCCACCCAGGACAGGTTAGGCCCTGAAGCTTTCTTT. Translation gives CATQDRLGPEAFF.

The V gene is TRBV6-2 or TRBV6-3, the J gene TRBJ2-3; weak D call: TRBD2 (6 bases). The V end was cut by 0 bases, the J end by 0 bases, with 10 bases between. The CDR3 length is 16 residues. CDR1 is MNHEY, CDR2 SVGEGT, per germline. CDR3 region: CASSYSGRDSTDTQYF. CDR3 nucleotides: TGTGCCAGCAGTTACTCGGGGCGGGACAGCACAGATACGCAGTATTTT.

This clonotype occurred a few times. V gene TRBV5-1 combines with J gene TRBJ2-1; 9 positions match TRBD2. This CDR3 is 17 amino acids long. Germline CDR1 is SGHRS and CDR2 is YFSETQ. The trim removed 1 base at V and 1 base at J, leaving 6 bases unmatched. CDR3 region: CASSLMAGGWSYNEQFF. DNA of the CDR3: TGCGCCAGCAGCTTGATGGCGGGAGGGTGGTCCTACAATGAGCAGTTCTTC.

This chain links TRBV20-1 with TRBJ2-7; the D is unclear. This CDR3 has 13 amino acids. Germline-derived CDR1 and CDR2 are DFQATT and SNEGSKA (reference sequence). Trimming removed 2 bases from V and 7 bases from J, with 15 bases in between. CDR3 DNA sequence: TGCAGTGCTAGATTTCCGGGTCCCTTGGAGCAGTACTTC. Protein product: CSARFPGPLEQYF.